The rows below give T cell receptor beta chains drawn from one sample of a study of T-cell memory formation after mild COVID-19. From the 5' RACE reads, TCRdb called clonotypes with MiXCR, one entry per CDR3 protein. The data contain roughly 170,000 distinct CDR3 sequences, around a sixth of them singletons. The source material was PBMCs or a T cell subset sorted from them (not recorded which). Receptor source: a man in his late teens or twenties who had mild COVID-19 (a few samples of this study predate the infection). Cell type and time point are not known. Each CDR3 is given with its conserved first and last residue. D genes are given only for firm matches. Clone size appears in some rows only: once, few, many, or a class for an expanded clone.

D	size	V	J	CDR3	DNA
NA	NA	TRBV18	TRBJ1-1	CASSPLETLNTEAFF	TGTGCCAGCTCACCACTTGAGACCTTGAACACTGAAGCTTTCTTT
NA	few	TRBV12-3/TRBV12-4	TRBJ1-1	CASSLLTGHTEAFF	TGTGCCAGCAGCTTACTGACAGGTCACACTGAAGCTTTCTTT
NA	few	TRBV5-1	TRBJ2-1	CASSLDWGGNEQFF	TGCGCCAGCAGCTTGGACTGGGGAGGCAATGAGCAGTTCTTC
TRBD1	NA	TRBV11-2	TRBJ2-3	CASSRGTYLDRGHSDTQYF	TGTGCCAGCAGCAGGGGGACCTATTTGGACAGGGGGCACTCAGATACGCAGTATTTT
TRBD1	NA	TRBV6-2/TRBV6-3	TRBJ1-2	CASSPGTGGHGYTF	TGTGCCAGCAGCCCCGGGACAGGGGGCCATGGCTACACCTTC
NA	NA	TRBV10-3	TRBJ1-5	CATSDSYQPQHF	TGTGCCACCTCGGACAGTTATCAGCCCCAGCATTTT
NA	few	TRBV5-1	TRBJ1-1	CASSPGGADTEAFF	TGCGCCAGCAGCCCCGGGGGGGCGGACACTGAAGCTTTCTTT
TRBD1	few	TRBV20-1	TRBJ2-7	CSALKGASYEQYF	TGCAGTGCCCTAAAGGGGGCCTCCTACGAGCAGTACTTC
TRBD1	NA	TRBV4-2	TRBJ2-3	CASSQDRGQGTDTQYF	TGTGCCAGCAGCCAAGATCGGGGACAGGGCACAGATACGCAGTATTTT
NA	few	TRBV5-6	TRBJ1-4	CASSFGGVNEKLFF	TGTGCCAGCAGCTTCGGGGGGGTTAATGAAAAACTGTTTTTT
NA	many	TRBV12-3/TRBV12-4	TRBJ2-5	CASSFTRGATQYF	TGTGCCAGCAGTTTCACTAGGGGTGCGACCCAGTACTTC
NA	many	TRBV6-2/TRBV6-3	TRBJ1-3	CASSNRQDVSGNTIYF	TGTGCCAGCAGTAACCGACAGGACGTCTCTGGAAACACCATATATTTT
TRBD2	NA	TRBV7-8	TRBJ2-3	CASSYLAGGSTDTQYF	TGTGCCAGCAGCTACCTAGCGGGGGGGAGCACAGATACGCAGTATTTT
TRBD1	NA	TRBV12-3/TRBV12-4	TRBJ2-3	CASSWGQSSTDTQYF	TGTGCCAGCAGTTGGGGACAGAGTAGCACAGATACGCAGTATTTT
NA	NA	TRBV19	TRBJ2-5	CASSLQGFYEETQYF	TGTGCCAGTAGTTTACAGGGTTTTTATGAGGAGACCCAGTACTTC
NA	few	TRBV7-9	TRBJ1-1	CASSLAQGNTEAFF	TGTGCCAGCAGCTTAGCGCAGGGGAACACTGAAGCTTTCTTT
TRBD2	many	TRBV4-2	TRBJ2-3	CASSQEAGGPDTQYF	TGTGCCAGCAGCCAAGAAGCGGGGGGGCCAGATACGCAGTATTTT
NA	NA	TRBV9	TRBJ2-5	CASSVESRGETQYF	TGTGCCAGCAGCGTAGAGTCCCGTGGGGAGACCCAGTACTTC